This T cell receptor (beta chain) appears in the sequencing data of a study of blood T cell repertoires in COVID-19. Study context: Acute and convalescent COVID-19 specimens originated in the United States, Italy and Spain. Nucleic acid was either cDNA or gDNA, and it came from T cells, B-cell-depleted T cells, or PBMCs.

V shed 6 bases, J shed 6 bases, and the junction held 6 bases outside the gene matches. The CDR3 has 14 residues. Germline-derived CDR1 and CDR2 are ENHRY and SYGVKD. In the original workflow: Amplification of reference gene primers provided the estimated nucleated cell counts. This table comes from immunoSEQ multiplex PCR, and its TCRdb copy is limited to in-frame clones, with some not included. D and trimming come from the DNA, and the V and J calls and clone size come from that table. Among over 65,000 clones listed, approximately 90% were seen once. The sample consisted of peripheral blood. This sequence originates from a man over 45 with active or convalescent COVID-19. The rearrangement uses TRBV10-3 and TRBJ2-1, with 9 bases fitting TRBD1. CDR3: CAISRDRALNEQFF. The DNA for the CDR3 is TGTGCCATCAGCCGGGACAGGGCACTCAATGAGCAGTTCTTC.